The 9 T cell receptor beta chains reported below all come from one sample, sequenced in a study of shared clonotypes between healthy human individuals. Only CD45RO-negative cells positively selected for CCR7 counted as naive CD8 cells, so terminally differentiated effector memory CD45RA+ cells were excluded. The method was immunoSEQ multiplex PCR; TCRdb's version includes in-frame clones alone and lacks a portion of them. The sample carries 660,000 or so clones, about 95% recorded once. The specimen was naive CD8+ T cells sorted from blood. The receptors here all came from a woman in her twenties or thirties in good health.

V gene TRBV29-1 combines with J gene TRBJ2-2; 10 bases map to TRBD1. Germline V gene lookup returns CDR1 SQVTM and CDR2 ANQGSEA. The CDR3 has 16 amino acids. V was pared by 3 bases and J by 5 bases, with 9 bases of the junction left unmatched. CDR3 bases: TGCAGCGTTGAGAGTGGCGGGACAGGGGTAACCGGGGAGCTGTTTTTT. Protein: CSVESGGTGVTGELFF.

J is TRBJ2-7 and V is TRBV27, with a weak D call TRBD1 (5 bases). The germline CDR1 and CDR2 sequences are MNHEY and SMNVEV (reference sequence). V was shortened by 3 bases and J by 3 bases, with 18 bases between the two germline ends. This CDR3 contains 16 residues. CDR3 protein: CASSFSLGTRGYEQYF. As DNA, the CDR3 is TGTGCCAGCAGTTTCTCTTTGGGAACAAGGGGCTACGAGCAGTACTTC.

This chain connects TRBV5-1 to TRBJ2-6; tentatively, D is TRBD2 (5 bases). Per the germline V gene, CDR1 is SGHRS and CDR2 is YFSETQ. The V end was cut by 6 bases, the J end by 0 bases, with 10 bases between. The CDR3 loop spans 15 amino acids. CDR3 DNA sequence: TGCGCCAGCAATGTTCGGGACTCTGGGGCCAACGTCCTGACTTTC. Protein product: CASNVRDSGANVLTF.

The chain has TRBV11-2 and TRBJ2-1; 7 bases line up with TRBD2. This CDR3 comprises 14 residues. J gave up 8 bases and V 5 bases, and 9 bases lay outside the gene matches. Germline lookup yields CDR1 SGHAT and CDR2 FQNNGV. CDR3 in amino acids: CASSLGTIVDEQFF. The CDR3 DNA sequence: TGTGCCAGCAGCCTCGGGACTATTGTAGATGAGCAGTTCTTC.

The rearrangement links TRBV13 to TRBJ2-1; the D gene is possibly TRBD2 (6 bases). The germline V gene encodes CDR1 PRHDT and CDR2 FYEKMQ (reference sequence). The germline V and J ends were trimmed by 4 bases and 7 bases, with 20 bases remaining between them. The CDR3 loop spans 16 amino acids. Here the CDR3 DNA reads TGTGCCAGCAGCTCCGACTCGACTAGGGGACCAAATGAGCAGTTCTTC. Translating it yields CASSSDSTRGPNEQFF.

V and J are TRBV27 and TRBJ2-1; the match to TRBD2 covers 13 bases. CDR3 length equals 15 residues. Trimming at V came to 4 bases and at J to 9 bases, leaving 6 bases not matched to a gene. CDR1 and CDR2 from the germline V gene are MNHEY and SMNVEV (reference sequence). This chain's CDR3 is CASSWGTSGMGEQFF. Here the CDR3 DNA reads TGTGCCAGCAGTTGGGGGACTAGCGGGATGGGTGAGCAGTTCTTC.

This clone was observed a few times. At the DNA level, this CDR3 is encoded by other sequences in the same sample as well. The rearrangement uses TRBV2 and TRBJ1-1, with no clear D. Germline V gene lookup returns CDR1 SNHLY and CDR2 FYNNEI. The CDR3 consists of 10 residues. V lost 6 bases, J lost 3 bases, and 2 bases lay in between. The CDR3 sequence is CASRDTEAFF. The CDR3 nucleotides are TGTGCCAGCAGGGACACTGAAGCTTTCTTT.

This chain joins TRBV5-4 and TRBJ1-2; 7 positions match TRBD1. V lost 2 bases and J lost 5; bases outside the gene matches: 12. This CDR3 region has 16 residues. CDR1 and CDR2 from the germline V gene are SGHNT and YYREEE (reference sequence). The chain's CDR3 is CASSLSWDSGFYGYTF. CDR3 sequence (DNA): TGTGCCAGCAGCTTATCCTGGGACAGCGGATTTTATGGCTACACCTTC.

The chain couples TRBV13 to TRBJ1-1; D is uncertain. The V gene lost 5 bases and the J gene lost 8 bases, with 6 bases spanning the gap. Germline assignment: CDR1 PRHDT and CDR2 FYEKMQ (reference sequence). The CDR3 is 10 residues long. The CDR3 is CASSHREAFF. CDR3 DNA: TGTGCCAGCAGCCACCGAGAAGCTTTCTTT.